This T cell receptor (beta chain) is from a study of regulatory T cells in long-lasting Graves disease. Time point: newly diagnosed GD, antithyroid drugs for less than 3 months. PBMC RNA was the source of the TCR library. CDR3 regions were amplified by Arm-PCR using iRepertoire HTBI primers to build TCR beta libraries. TCRdb re-analysed the multiplex PCR reads in MiXCR, keeping a single row per CDR3 protein. This table has hundreds of thousands of distinct CDR3 sequences, about 13% appearing once. The CDR3 has 13 residues. The germline V gene encodes CDR1 DFQATT and CDR2 SNEGSKA (reference sequence). V was clipped by 5 bases and J by 1 base, with 11 bases between them. This clonotype was recorded at least ten times. The antigen is undetermined. Study-level findings and limits: Favored gene segments in persistent disease were TRBV28, TRBJ1-2 and TRBJ2-5. Thyroid tissue went unstudied; only peripheral blood was examined.

This sample also appeared in a second study, on T cells in Graves' hyperthyroidism and ophthalmopathy. Per that study: A patient was excluded if there was uncontrolled infection, other autoimmune disease, pregnancy or lactation. Clinical symptoms, serum thyroxine and TRAb, thyroid ultrasound and orbital computed tomography together formed the diagnostic basis.

V usage is TRBV20-1 and J usage is TRBJ2-5, with D maybe TRBD1 (6 bases). This clonotype was obtained from a man in his thirties or forties with Graves disease. The material sequenced was peripheral blood mononuclear cells (PBMCs), taken at new diagnosis, from a patient treated with antithyroid drugs. Here the CDR3 DNA reads TGCAGTGCTGCTACAGGGCCCCAAGAGACCCAGTACTTC. As protein: CSAATGPQETQYF.